This TCR beta chain was recovered during a study of blood T cell repertoires in COVID-19. Study background: Acute and convalescent COVID-19 samples came from the United States, Italy and Spain. Sources were T cells, B-cell-depleted T cells, or PBMCs; the material itself was cDNA or gDNA.

Sequenced by immunoSEQ multiplex PCR; TCRdb stores in-frame clones only, minus some. This sample yields under 75,000 clones, of which roughly 88% are seen a single time; approximately 3.4% belongs to the top ten. CDR3 size: 16 residues. Germline values: CDR1 LNHDA, CDR2 SQIVND (reference sequence). Unmatched junction bases numbered 9, after V lost 5 bases and J lost 3 bases. This chain uses TRBV19 with TRBJ2-7, with 11 bases fitting TRBD1. The sequencing sample was made of peripheral blood. The receptor was isolated from a man aged 50 or older with active COVID-19. The CDR3 nucleotides read TGTGCCAGTAGTGCTAACCCCGGGACAGGGGGCTACGAGCAGTACTTC. It translates to CASSANPGTGGYEQYF.